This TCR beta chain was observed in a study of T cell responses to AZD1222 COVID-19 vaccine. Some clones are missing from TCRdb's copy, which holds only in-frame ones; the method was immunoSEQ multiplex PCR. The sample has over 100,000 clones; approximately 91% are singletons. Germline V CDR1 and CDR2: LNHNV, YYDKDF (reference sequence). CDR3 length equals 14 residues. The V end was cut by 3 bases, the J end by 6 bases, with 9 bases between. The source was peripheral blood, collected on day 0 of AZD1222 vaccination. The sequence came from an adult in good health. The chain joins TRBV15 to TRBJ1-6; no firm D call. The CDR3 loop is CATSSPFANSPLHF. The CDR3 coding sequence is TGTGCCACCAGCAGCCCGTTCGCTAATTCACCCCTCCACTTT.